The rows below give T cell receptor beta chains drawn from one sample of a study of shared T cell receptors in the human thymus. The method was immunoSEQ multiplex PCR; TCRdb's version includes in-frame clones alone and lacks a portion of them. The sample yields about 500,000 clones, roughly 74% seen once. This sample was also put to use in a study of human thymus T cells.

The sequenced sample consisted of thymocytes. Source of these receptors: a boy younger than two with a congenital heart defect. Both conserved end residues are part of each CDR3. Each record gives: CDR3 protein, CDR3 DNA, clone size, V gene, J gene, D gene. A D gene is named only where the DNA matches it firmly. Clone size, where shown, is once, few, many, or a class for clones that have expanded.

CASSPLDLGSGEQYF	TGTGCCAGCAGCCCACTGGACCTAGGATCGGGGGAGCAGTACTTC	-	TRBV5-6	TRBJ2-7	-
CASSLGGLEGVYEQYF	TGTGCCAGCAGCTTAGGGGGGCTAGAGGGGGTCTACGAGCAGTACTTC	-	TRBV7-2	TRBJ2-7	-
CSVEGVKAGGRNEQFF	TGCAGCGTTGAAGGAGTGAAAGCGGGAGGTCGCAATGAGCAGTTCTTC	-	TRBV29-1	TRBJ2-1	TRBD2
CASSSLAGVSYEQYF	TGTGCCAGCAGTTCCCTAGCGGGAGTCTCCTACGAGCAGTACTTC	once	TRBV27	TRBJ2-7	TRBD2
CASSWRSRSYGYTF	TGTGCCAGTAGTTGGAGAAGTCGCTCCTATGGCTACACCTTC	few	TRBV19	TRBJ1-2	-
CASSDRGSFSYEQYF	TGTGCCAGCAGTGATAGGGGCTCATTCTCCTACGAGCAGTACTTC	-	TRBV25-1	TRBJ2-7	-
CASSQARAGGVYNEQFF	TGCGCCAGCAGCCAAGCAAGGGCGGGAGGCGTCTACAATGAGCAGTTCTTC	-	TRBV4-3	TRBJ2-1	TRBD2
CAIRLLQGDYGYTF	TGTGCCATCAGGCTCTTACAGGGGGACTATGGCTACACCTTC	-	TRBV2	TRBJ1-2	TRBD1
CASSPTPRAYEQYF	TGTGCCAGCAGTCCGACACCCAGGGCCTACGAGCAGTACTTC	-	TRBV27	TRBJ2-7	-
CASGLVGGNYGYTF	TGTGCTAGTGGTTTGGTGGGGGGGAACTATGGCTACACCTTC	-	TRBV12-5	TRBJ1-2	-
CASPTPGNRGGGKLFF	TGTGCAAGTCCAACTCCGGGGAACAGGGGTGGTGGAAAACTGTTTTTT	-	TRBV12-2	TRBJ1-4	-
CASSFCFSGTSYNEQFF	TGTGCCAGCAGCTTCTGTTTTAGCGGGACGTCCTACAATGAGCAGTTCTTC	-	TRBV7-8	TRBJ2-1	TRBD2
CSVEDGEGYGYTF	TGCAGCGTTGAAGATGGGGAGGGGTATGGCTACACCTTC	-	TRBV29-1	TRBJ1-2	-
CASSLSGTGAIYIQYF	TGTGCCAGCAGTTTATCAGGGACAGGGGCAATATACATTCAGTACTTC	-	TRBV27	TRBJ2-4	TRBD1
CASSVGTAHCRGTYTF	TGTGCCAGCAGTGTCGGGACAGCCCACTGCCGGGGCACCTACACCTTC	-	TRBV6-1	TRBJ1-2	TRBD1
CASSLLGHPSYEQYF	TGTGCCAGCAGCTTACTGGGGCACCCCTCCTACGAGCAGTACTTC	-	TRBV11-2	TRBJ2-7	-
CASSLVGGPTYEQYF	TGTGCCAGCAGCTTAGTGGGGGGACCCACCTACGAGCAGTACTTC	few	TRBV7-8	TRBJ2-7	-
CASSSRDRAYDEQFF	TGTGCCAGCAGCAGTCGGGACAGGGCGTACGATGAGCAGTTCTTC	-	TRBV11-2	TRBJ2-1	TRBD1
CAISKTGTGMSNEQFF	TGTGCCATCAGTAAGACCGGGACAGGAATGAGCAATGAGCAGTTCTTC	once	TRBV10-3	TRBJ2-1	TRBD1
CASSYGWGANTGELFF	TGTGCCAGCAGTTACGGTTGGGGGGCGAACACCGGGGAGCTGTTTTTT	-	TRBV6-5	TRBJ2-2	-
CASSWDRGPYEQYF	TGTGCCAGCAGCTGGGACAGAGGGCCCTACGAGCAGTACTTC	-	TRBV5-4	TRBJ2-7	TRBD1
CASSPLWGSEQYF	TGTGCCAGCAGCCCGCTTTGGGGCAGCGAGCAGTACTTC	-	TRBV7-2	TRBJ2-7	-
CATCKRREDYGELFF	TGTGCCACCTGCAAGCGGCGGGAGGACTACGGGGAGCTGTTTTTT	-	TRBV15	TRBJ2-2	TRBD2
CASSQDGLLAEETQYF	TGCGCCAGCAGCCAAGATGGTCTTCTAGCGGAAGAGACCCAGTACTTC	-	TRBV4-3	TRBJ2-5	TRBD2
CASRETPGTASYEQYF	TGTGCCAGCAGAGAGACTCCCGGGACAGCCTCCTACGAGCAGTACTTC	-	TRBV28	TRBJ2-7	TRBD1
CASSQVTGEYTEAFF	TGTGCCAGCAGCCAAGTTACAGGGGAGTACACTGAAGCTTTCTTT	few	TRBV4-2	TRBJ1-1	TRBD1
CASSQDTASGRTGTGELFF	TGTGCCAGCAGCCAAGATACGGCTAGCGGGAGGACCGGGACCGGGGAGCTGTTTTTT	-	TRBV4-2	TRBJ2-2	TRBD2
CASSLSGGNYNEQFF	TGTGCCAGCAGTTTATCTGGCGGGAATTACAATGAGCAGTTCTTC	-	TRBV27	TRBJ2-1	-
CATSRETGIRPEQYF	TGTGCCACCAGCAGAGAAACAGGGATCAGACCCGAGCAGTACTTC	-	TRBV15	TRBJ2-7	-
CASSLHPGQGNLYEQYF	TGTGCCAGCAGCTTACACCCGGGACAGGGGAATCTCTACGAGCAGTACTTC	-	TRBV11-2	TRBJ2-7	TRBD1
CASSVGGGGTSGRPSNEQFF	TGTGCCAGCAGCGTAGGCGGGGGGGGGACTAGCGGGAGGCCGTCCAATGAGCAGTTCTTC	-	TRBV9	TRBJ2-1	TRBD2
CASSHYRDRDSDEQFF	TGTGCCAGCAGCCACTACCGGGACAGGGATTCAGATGAGCAGTTCTTC	-	TRBV28	TRBJ2-1	TRBD1
CASSLSSSSYEQYF	TGCGCCAGCAGCTTGTCTAGTAGCTCCTACGAGCAGTACTTC	-	TRBV5-1	TRBJ2-7	-
CASTLAGQPYNEQFF	TGTGCCAGTACCCTAGCGGGACAACCCTACAATGAGCAGTTCTTC	-	TRBV19	TRBJ2-1	TRBD2
CASSQDRGTQETQYF	TGCGCCAGCAGCCAAGATCGTGGCACGCAAGAGACCCAGTACTTC	-	TRBV4-1	TRBJ2-5	-